These T cell receptor beta chains were read from a single sample in a study of T cell responses to AZD1222 COVID-19 vaccine. Libraries were prepared by immunoSEQ multiplex PCR; TCRdb keeps only in-frame clonotypes and omits some of them. The sample lists roughly 80,000 clones, approximately 90% occurring once. The sequencing here drew on peripheral blood, taken 28 days after the second AZD1222 dose. The receptors shown here come from an adult who received the AZD1222 COVID-19 vaccine. CDR3s include the opening cysteine and the closing phenylalanine or tryptophan. A D gene is named only where the DNA matches it firmly. A clone size is listed for some rows: how often the clone was seen (once, few, many), or a class if it is expanded.

TRBD2 NA TRBJ2-5 TRBV5-1 TGCGCCAGCAGCTTGGGTAGCGGGGGACCCCAAGAGACCCAGTACTTC CASSLGSGGPQETQYF
NA once TRBJ2-1 TRBV11-3 TGTGCCAGCAGCTTAGAGGGATCCGGGACCGAGGGTGATGAGCAGTTCTTC CASSLEGSGTEGDEQFF
TRBD1 once TRBJ2-7 TRBV6-5 TGTGCCAGCAAACGGGACAGGGCCGCCTACGAGCAGTACTTC CASKRDRAAYEQYF
NA NA TRBJ2-1 TRBV28 TGTGCCAGCAGTTTATCAGGCCATGAGCAGTTCTTC CASSLSGHEQFF
TRBD1 NA TRBJ1-2 TRBV6-5 TGTGCCAGCAGAACGGACAGGGCCTTCGGCTACACCTTC CASRTDRAFGYTF
NA NA TRBJ1-1 TRBV6-5 TGTGCCAGCAGTTACGCCCCAGGAGGCACTGAAGCTTTCTTT CASSYAPGGTEAFF
NA NA TRBJ2-2 TRBV7-9 TGTGCCAGCAGCCTCCCGTCCTCCGGGGAGCTGTTTTTT CASSLPSSGELFF
TRBD1 NA TRBJ2-1 TRBV7-9 TGTGCCAGCAGCTTAGGACAGGGGCCGACCAATGAGCAGTTCTTC CASSLGQGPTNEQFF
NA NA TRBJ2-7 TRBV25-1 TGTGCCAGCAGTGAGGGGGCAGGGTATGGGATGAAGGGCTACGAGCAGTACTTC CASSEGAGYGMKGYEQYF
NA few TRBJ1-6 TRBV7-2 TGTGCCAGCAGGTTAACTTCTAATTCACCCCTCCACTTT CASRLTSNSPLHF
NA NA TRBJ2-4 TRBV6-5 TGTGGCAGCATGAACAGAAACCTAGCCAAAAACATTCAGTACTTC CGSMNRNLAKNIQYF
TRBD1 NA TRBJ2-3 TRBV5-1 TGCGCCAGCAGCGAACAGGGGTGGCCAGATACGCAGTATTTT CASSEQGWPDTQYF
NA NA TRBJ1-2 TRBV10-3 TGTGCCATCAGTGGGAGCTGGGGGGACAATTATGGCTACACCTTC CAISGSWGDNYGYTF
TRBD1 NA TRBJ1-5 TRBV19 TGTGCCAGTAGTCCGCGGGACAGGGGAAGCGGTGGCAATCAGCCCCAGCATTTT CASSPRDRGSGGNQPQHF
NA NA TRBJ1-2 TRBV24-1 TGTGCCACCAGTGATTTTAGACAGAACTATGGCTACACCTTC CATSDFRQNYGYTF
NA NA TRBJ2-3 TRBV29-1 TGCAGCGTTGTTGGTGAGGGCCCAGATACGCAGTATTTT CSVVGEGPDTQYF
NA once TRBJ2-7 TRBV6-5 TGTGCCAGCAGTTACTTGGGGCAAGTTTACGAGCAGTACTTC CASSYLGQVYEQYF
NA NA TRBJ2-3 TRBV5-1 TGCGCCAGCAGCTTGGGAGGGGCGGATACGCAGTATTTT CASSLGGADTQYF
NA NA TRBJ1-2 TRBV10-3 TGTGCCATCAGTGACGGAAACTATGGCTACACCTTC CAISDGNYGYTF
TRBD1 NA TRBJ1-2 TRBV4-3 TGCGCCAGCAGCCAAGGGGTGGCAGGGGGCAACTATGGCTACACCTTC CASSQGVAGGNYGYTF
NA few TRBJ2-3 TRBV7-3 TGTGCCAGCAGCTTACAGGGTGCGGATACGCAGTATTTT CASSLQGADTQYF
TRBD1 NA TRBJ1-5 TRBV28 TGTGCCAGCCGGACAGGGGGCTTATATCAGCCCCAGCATTTT CASRTGGLYQPQHF
NA NA TRBJ1-6 TRBV19 TGTGCCGCTTCCTCCGGGACAAATAATTCACCCCTCCACTTT CAASSGTNNSPLHF
NA NA TRBJ2-3 TRBV2 TGTGCCAGCACAACCGGGACGAGCACAGATACGCAGTATTTT CASTTGTSTDTQYF
NA NA TRBJ2-1 TRBV13 TGTGCCAGCAGCTTGACTGAGGGGGCGCGGGGCAATGAGCAGTTCTTC CASSLTEGARGNEQFF
NA NA TRBJ2-7 TRBV4-3 TGCGCCAGCAGCCAAGAATACAGGGAACGCGAGCAGTACTTC CASSQEYREREQYF
NA NA TRBJ2-1 TRBV7-3 TGTGCCAGCAGCTTATCAGGAGGCCCGGCCTCGCTACCTTACAATGAGCAGTTCTTC CASSLSGGPASLPYNEQFF
NA NA TRBJ2-2 TRBV9 TGTGCCAGCAGCGTAGGGGGCACCGGGGAGCTGTTTTTT CASSVGGTGELFF
NA NA TRBJ1-2 TRBV13 TGTGCCAGCAGCAAAGATCGGGGGTCGGACTATGGCTACACCTTC CASSKDRGSDYGYTF
TRBD2 NA TRBJ2-2 TRBV3-1/TRBV3-2 TGTGCCAGCAGCCTCCGGGAGGTCACCGGGGAGCTGTTTTTT CASSLREVTGELFF
NA once TRBJ2-2 TRBV9 TGTGCCAGCAGCCCCGTAGGGGGGTGGGGTAACGGGGAGCTGTTTTTT CASSPVGGWGNGELFF
NA NA TRBJ1-2 TRBV6-5 TGTGCCAGCAGTTACCCTGGACGGATCTATGGCTACACCTTC CASSYPGRIYGYTF
NA once TRBJ1-3 TRBV6-5 TGTGCCAGCAGTTACTCGATGGCCGGAGCTGGAAACACCATATATTTT CASSYSMAGAGNTIYF
NA NA TRBJ2-7 TRBV14 TGTGCCAGCAGCCCATCCTTTGGGGAGCAGTACTTC CASSPSFGEQYF
NA NA TRBJ1-1 TRBV11-2 TGTGCCAGCAGCTTTTCGGTAGGGAACACTGAAGCTTTCTTT CASSFSVGNTEAFF
TRBD2 NA TRBJ2-7 TRBV4-3 TGCGCCAGCAGCCCTCTAGCGGGGAACCCCTACGAGCAGTACTTC CASSPLAGNPYEQYF
TRBD1 NA TRBJ1-4 TRBV9 TGTGCCAGCACAAATAATCCACAGGGGGAAAAACTGTTTTTT CASTNNPQGEKLFF
NA NA TRBJ2-2 TRBV7-9 TGTGCCAGCAGCTTAGTAGCGCGATTTGCGAACACCGGGGAGCTGTTTTTT CASSLVARFANTGELFF
TRBD2 once TRBJ2-7 TRBV16 TGTGCCAGCAGCCAATTTGGCCAGCGGGGTGTCTACGAGCAGTACTTC CASSQFGQRGVYEQYF